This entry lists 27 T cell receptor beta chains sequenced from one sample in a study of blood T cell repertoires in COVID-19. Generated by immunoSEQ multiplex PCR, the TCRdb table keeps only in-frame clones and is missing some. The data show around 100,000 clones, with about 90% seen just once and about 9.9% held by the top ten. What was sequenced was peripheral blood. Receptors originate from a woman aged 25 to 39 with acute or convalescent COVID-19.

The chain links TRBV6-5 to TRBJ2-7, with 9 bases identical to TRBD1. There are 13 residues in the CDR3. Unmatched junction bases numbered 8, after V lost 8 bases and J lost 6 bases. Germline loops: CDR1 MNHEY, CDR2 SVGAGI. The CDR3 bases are TGTGCCAGCCGGACAGGGGATCGAAGCGAGCAGTACTTC. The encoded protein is CASRTGDRSEQYF.

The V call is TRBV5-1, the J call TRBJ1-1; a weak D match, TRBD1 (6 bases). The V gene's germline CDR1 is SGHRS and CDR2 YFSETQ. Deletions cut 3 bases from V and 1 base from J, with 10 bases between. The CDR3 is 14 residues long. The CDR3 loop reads CASSSRTANTEAFF. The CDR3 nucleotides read TGCGCCAGCAGCTCAAGGACAGCGAACACTGAAGCTTTCTTT.

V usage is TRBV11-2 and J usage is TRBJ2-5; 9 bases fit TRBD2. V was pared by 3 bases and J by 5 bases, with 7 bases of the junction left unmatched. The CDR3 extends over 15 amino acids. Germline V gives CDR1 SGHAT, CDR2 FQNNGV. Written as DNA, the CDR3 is TGTGCCAGCAGCTTCGCGGGGGGGCCGGGGGAGACCCAGTACTTC. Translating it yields CASSFAGGPGETQYF.

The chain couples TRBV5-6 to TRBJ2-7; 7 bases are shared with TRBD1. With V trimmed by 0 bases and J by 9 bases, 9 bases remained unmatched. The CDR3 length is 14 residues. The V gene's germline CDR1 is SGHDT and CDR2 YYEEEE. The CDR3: CASSLGGQGVVQYF. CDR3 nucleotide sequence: TGTGCCAGCAGCTTGGGGGGCCAGGGGGTAGTGCAGTACTTC.

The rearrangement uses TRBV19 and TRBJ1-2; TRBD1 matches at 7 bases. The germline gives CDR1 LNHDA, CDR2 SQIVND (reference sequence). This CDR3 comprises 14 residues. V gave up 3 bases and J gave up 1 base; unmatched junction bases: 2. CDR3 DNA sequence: TGTGCCAGTAGTATCAGGGGGAGTAACTATGGCTACACCTTC. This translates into CASSIRGSNYGYTF.

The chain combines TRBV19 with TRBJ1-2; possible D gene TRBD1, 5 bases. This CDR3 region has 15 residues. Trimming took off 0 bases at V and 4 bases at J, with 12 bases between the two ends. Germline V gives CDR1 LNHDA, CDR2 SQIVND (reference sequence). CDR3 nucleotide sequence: TGTGCCAGTAGTATAGATCTAACAGGCATCTATGGCTACACCTTC. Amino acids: CASSIDLTGIYGYTF.

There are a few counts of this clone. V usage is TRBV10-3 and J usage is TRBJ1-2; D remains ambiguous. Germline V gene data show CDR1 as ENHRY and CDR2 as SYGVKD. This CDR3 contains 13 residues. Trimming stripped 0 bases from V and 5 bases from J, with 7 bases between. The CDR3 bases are TGTGCCATCAGTGAGTCCAACGGGTATGGCTACACCTTC. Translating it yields CAISESNGYGYTF.

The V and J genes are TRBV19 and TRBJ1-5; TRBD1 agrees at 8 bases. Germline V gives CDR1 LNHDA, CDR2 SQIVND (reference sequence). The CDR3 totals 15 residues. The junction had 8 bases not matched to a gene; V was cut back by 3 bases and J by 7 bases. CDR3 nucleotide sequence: TGTGCCAGTAGTATTGGACAGGGTTTGTGGCAGCCCCAGCATTTT. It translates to CASSIGQGLWQPQHF.

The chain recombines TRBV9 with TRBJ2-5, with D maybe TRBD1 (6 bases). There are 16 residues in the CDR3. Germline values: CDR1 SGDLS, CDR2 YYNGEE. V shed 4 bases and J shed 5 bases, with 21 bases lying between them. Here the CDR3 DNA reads TGTGCCAGCAGCACAAGAGGCACAGGGAATGGCGAGACCCAGTACTTC. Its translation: CASSTRGTGNGETQYF.

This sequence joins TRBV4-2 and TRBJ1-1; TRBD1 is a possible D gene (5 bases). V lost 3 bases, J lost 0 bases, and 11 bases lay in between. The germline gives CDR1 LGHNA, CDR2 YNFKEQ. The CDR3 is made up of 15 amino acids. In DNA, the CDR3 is TGTGCCAGCAGCCATGCACAGGCTCTGAACACTGAAGCTTTCTTT. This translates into CASSHAQALNTEAFF.

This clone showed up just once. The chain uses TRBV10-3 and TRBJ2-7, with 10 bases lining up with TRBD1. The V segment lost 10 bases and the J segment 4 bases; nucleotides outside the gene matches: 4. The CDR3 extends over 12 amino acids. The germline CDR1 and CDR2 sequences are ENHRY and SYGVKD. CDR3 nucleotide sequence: TGTGCCACCGGGACAGGGGATTACGAGCAGTACTTC. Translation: CATGTGDYEQYF.

The CDR3 nucleotides read TGTGCCAGCAGCGTCGGGACGGGCAGGGGGCAAAACGAGCAGTACTTC. It codes for CASSVGTGRGQNEQYF. The rearrangement links TRBV9 to TRBJ2-7, with 8 bases fitting TRBD1. This CDR3 has 16 amino acids. The V gene's germline CDR1 is SGDLS and CDR2 YYNGEE. V dropped 2 bases and J dropped 5; count of bases not matched to a gene: 12.

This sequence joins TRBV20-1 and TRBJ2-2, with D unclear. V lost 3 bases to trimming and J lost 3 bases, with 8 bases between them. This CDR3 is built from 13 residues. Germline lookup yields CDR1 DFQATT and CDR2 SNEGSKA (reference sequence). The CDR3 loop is CSASKAYTGELFF. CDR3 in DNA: TGCAGTGCTAGTAAAGCCTACACCGGGGAGCTGTTTTTT.

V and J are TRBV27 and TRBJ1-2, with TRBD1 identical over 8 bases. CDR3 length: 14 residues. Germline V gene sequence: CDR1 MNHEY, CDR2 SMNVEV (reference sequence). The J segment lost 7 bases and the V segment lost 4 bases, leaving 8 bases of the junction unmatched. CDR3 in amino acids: CASSSPTGVGGYTF. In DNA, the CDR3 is TGTGCCAGCAGTTCCCCGACAGGGGTTGGTGGCTACACCTTC.

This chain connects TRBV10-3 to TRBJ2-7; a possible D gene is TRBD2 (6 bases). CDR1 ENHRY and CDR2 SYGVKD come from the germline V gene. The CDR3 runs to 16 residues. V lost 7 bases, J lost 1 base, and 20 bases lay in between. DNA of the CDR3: TGTGCCATCAAGACTGCCGGGACTGGGCTTTCCTACGAGCAGTACTTC. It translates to CAIKTAGTGLSYEQYF.

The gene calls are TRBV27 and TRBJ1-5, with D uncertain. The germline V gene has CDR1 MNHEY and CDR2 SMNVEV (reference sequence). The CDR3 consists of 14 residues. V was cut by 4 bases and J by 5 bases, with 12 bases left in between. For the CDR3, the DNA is TGTGCCAGCAGTTCAGGAGGGCCCTATCAGCCCCAGCATTTT. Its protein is CASSSGGPYQPQHF.

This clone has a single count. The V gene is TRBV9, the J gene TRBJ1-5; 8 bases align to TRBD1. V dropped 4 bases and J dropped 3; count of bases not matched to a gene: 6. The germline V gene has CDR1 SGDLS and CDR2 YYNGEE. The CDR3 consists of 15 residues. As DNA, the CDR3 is TGTGCCAGCAGCTTCGGGACAGGTTACAATCAGCCCCAGCATTTT. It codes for CASSFGTGYNQPQHF.

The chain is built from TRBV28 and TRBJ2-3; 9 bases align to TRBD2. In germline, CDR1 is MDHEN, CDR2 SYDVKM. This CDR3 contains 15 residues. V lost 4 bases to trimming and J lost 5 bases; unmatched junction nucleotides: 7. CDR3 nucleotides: TGTGCCAGCAGTTCGTCTAGCGGGGCCGGAGATACGCAGTATTTT. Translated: CASSSSSGAGDTQYF.

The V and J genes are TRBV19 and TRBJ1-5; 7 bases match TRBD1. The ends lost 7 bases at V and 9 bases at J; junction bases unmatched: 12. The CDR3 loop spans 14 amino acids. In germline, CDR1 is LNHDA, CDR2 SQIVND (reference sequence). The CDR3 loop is CASTGTGEWWPQHF. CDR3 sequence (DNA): TGTGCCAGTACGGGAACAGGGGAGTGGTGGCCCCAGCATTTT.

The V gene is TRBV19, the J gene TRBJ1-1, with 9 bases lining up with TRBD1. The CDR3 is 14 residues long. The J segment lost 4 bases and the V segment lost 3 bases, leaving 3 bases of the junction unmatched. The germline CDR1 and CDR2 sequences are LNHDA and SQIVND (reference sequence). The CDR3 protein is CASSMDRGGTEAFF. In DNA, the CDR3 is TGTGCCAGTAGTATGGACAGGGGTGGCACTGAAGCTTTCTTT.

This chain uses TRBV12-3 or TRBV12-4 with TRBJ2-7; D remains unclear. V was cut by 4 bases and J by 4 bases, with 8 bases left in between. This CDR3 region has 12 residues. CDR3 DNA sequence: TGTGCCAGCAGTTCCATACGGTACGAGCAGTACTTC. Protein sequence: CASSSIRYEQYF.

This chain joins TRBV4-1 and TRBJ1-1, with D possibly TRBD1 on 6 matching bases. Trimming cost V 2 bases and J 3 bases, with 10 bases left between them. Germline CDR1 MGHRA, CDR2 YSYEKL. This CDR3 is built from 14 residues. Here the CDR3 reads CASSQRGRDTEAFF. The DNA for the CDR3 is TGCGCCAGCAGCCAAAGGGGGAGGGACACTGAAGCTTTCTTT.

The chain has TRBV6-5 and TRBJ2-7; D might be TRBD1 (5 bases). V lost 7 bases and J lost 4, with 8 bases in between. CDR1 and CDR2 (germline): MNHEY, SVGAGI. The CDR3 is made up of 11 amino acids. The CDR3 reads CASTRDYEQYF. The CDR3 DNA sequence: TGTGCCAGCACCAGGGATTACGAGCAGTACTTC.

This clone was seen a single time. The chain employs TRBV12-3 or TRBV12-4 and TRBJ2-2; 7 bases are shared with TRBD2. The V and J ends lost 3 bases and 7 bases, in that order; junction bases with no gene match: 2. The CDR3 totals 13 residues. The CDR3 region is CASSLGGNGELFF. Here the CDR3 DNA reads TGTGCCAGCAGTTTGGGAGGGAACGGGGAGCTGTTTTTT.

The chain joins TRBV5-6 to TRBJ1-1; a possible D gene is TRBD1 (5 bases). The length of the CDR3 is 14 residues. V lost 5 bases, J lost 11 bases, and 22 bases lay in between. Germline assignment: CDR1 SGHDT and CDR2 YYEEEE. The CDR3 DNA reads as TGTGCCAGCAGGCCACTACAGGCTTTCACACGGGCTTTCTTT. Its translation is CASRPLQAFTRAFF.

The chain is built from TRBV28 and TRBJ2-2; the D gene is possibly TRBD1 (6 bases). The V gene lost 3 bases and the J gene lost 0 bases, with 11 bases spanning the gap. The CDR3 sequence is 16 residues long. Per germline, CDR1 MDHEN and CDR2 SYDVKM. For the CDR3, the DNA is TGTGCCAGCAGTTTTCTCGGGACACCGAACACCGGGGAGCTGTTTTTT. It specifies CASSFLGTPNTGELFF.

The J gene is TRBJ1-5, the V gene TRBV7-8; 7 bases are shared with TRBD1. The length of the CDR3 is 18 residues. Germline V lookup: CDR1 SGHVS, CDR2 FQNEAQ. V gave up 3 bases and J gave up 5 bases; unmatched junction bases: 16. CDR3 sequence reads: CASSLAPVTGRRDQPQHF. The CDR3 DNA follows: TGTGCCAGCAGCTTGGCCCCGGTGACAGGGAGGAGGGATCAGCCCCAGCATTTT.